This T cell receptor (beta chain) comes out of a study of T cell clonotyping in hematopoietic cell transplantation. Germline loops: CDR1 MNHEY, CDR2 SVGAGI. CDR3 length equals 15 residues. V gave up 6 bases and J gave up 0 bases, with 12 bases separating them. Points from the study as a whole: Recipient TCR diversity dropped after transplant; expanded clonotypes rose from day 30 to 180. Graft donor and pretransplant recipient Inverse Simpson Index values predicted broader posttransplant TCR diversity. Few recipient clonotypes overlapped donors; over 95% were de novo at given depth.

For this clone: Its antigen remains unknown.

Profiling relied on immunoSEQ multiplex PCR, and the TCRdb table lists in-frame clones only, not all of them. The sample lists 13,000 or so clones, around 98% occurring once. The chain combines TRBV6-5 with TRBJ1-3, with a possible D match to TRBD1 (6 bases). The sequencing here drew on peripheral blood mononuclear cells, taken 30 days after allogeneic stem cell transplant. The clonotype originates from a female patient aged 50-59 years who had an allogeneic stem cell transplant from an unrelated donor, so T cells may come from the graft donor. Some clones in this sample may be carry-over from other donors' samples. This chain's CDR3 is CASSRQAPSGNTIYF. The CDR3 bases are TGTGCCAGCAGCCGACAGGCTCCCTCTGGAAACACCATATATTTT.